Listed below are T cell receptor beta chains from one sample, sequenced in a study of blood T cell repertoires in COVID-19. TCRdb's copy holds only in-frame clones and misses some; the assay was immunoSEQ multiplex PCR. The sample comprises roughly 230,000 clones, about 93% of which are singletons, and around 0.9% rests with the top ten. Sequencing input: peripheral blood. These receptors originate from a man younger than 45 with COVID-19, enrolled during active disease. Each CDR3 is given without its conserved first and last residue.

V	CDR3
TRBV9	ASSVVGTSDETQY
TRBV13	ASSLSSLAKNSPLH
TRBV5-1	ASSLGDRAYGYT
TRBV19	ASRTGGNTIY
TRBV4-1	ASSQGPRDRGLIAGNTIY
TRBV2	ASSEPGTSGFSGETQY
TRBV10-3	AIIRGPGNTIY
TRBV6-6	ASSSGTPVDTQY
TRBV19	ATAPAGQIYGYT
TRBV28	ASSTGTGSTYGYT
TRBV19	ASSTSPTGAKNIQY
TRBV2	ASSVMSGAGYT
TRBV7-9	ASSSFQGALGELF
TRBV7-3	ASSPTGDSREKLF
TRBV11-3	ASSLSTGHTEAF
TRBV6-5	ASSPPTGKDTEAF
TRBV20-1	SATDRGPGNTIY
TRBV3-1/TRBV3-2	ASSQAPTGNNEKLF
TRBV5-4	ASSLEGLAGDLSYNEQF
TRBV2	ASSQTGRNPYEQY
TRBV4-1	ASSQRRRDREFDIVNEQF
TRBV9	ASSPQGGDTQY
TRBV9	ASSVESGGKSTDTQY
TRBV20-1	SASFNEQF
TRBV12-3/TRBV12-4	ASSLQMNTEAF
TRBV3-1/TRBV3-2	ASSQASGGPYNEQF
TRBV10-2	ASSAGETQY
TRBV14	ASSQAPSGTVYEKLF
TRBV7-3	ASSLTGTGHNEQF
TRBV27	ASRFTEGAEQF
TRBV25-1	ASSELGTASSYNEQF
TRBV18	ASSPPRTGGVGNQPQH
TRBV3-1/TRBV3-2	ASRSDSQGNTIY
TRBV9	ASSEESDISVDTQY
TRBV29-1	SVEWGGSDYGYT
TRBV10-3	ATSEGFSGGAGNEQF
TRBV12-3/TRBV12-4	ASSWANTEAF
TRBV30	AWSVLVLNEAF
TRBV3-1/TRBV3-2	ASRGQGATNEKLF
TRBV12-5	ASGLGTGAYEQY
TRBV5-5	ASSPQGQDHEKLF
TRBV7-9	ASRRAGETQY
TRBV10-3	AISGADRHNQPQH
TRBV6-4	ASSDGTPNYGYT
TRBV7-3	ASSATGSNSPLH
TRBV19	ASSGRTGGLADTQY
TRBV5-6	ASSSGQGGYGYT
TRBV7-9	ASSPTQGPLVDTQY
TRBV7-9	ASSPQAGVQGYT
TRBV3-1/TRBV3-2	ASSQGFLGREPGGTGELF
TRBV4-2	ASSPRTSGGLASSYNEQF
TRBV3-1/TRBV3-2	ASSQDYSSNQPQH
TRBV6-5	ASWSNGGDGYT
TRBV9	ASSGRGQNMNTEAF
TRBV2	ASRRLASGTDTQY
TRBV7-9	ASSPGQHNSPLH
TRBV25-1	ASSESGQGPEKLF
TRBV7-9	ASSSLSGTLDSPQH
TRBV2	ASTGTYSNQPQH
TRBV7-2	ASSLSGTNEQY